This T cell receptor beta chain appears in the sequencing data of a study of blood T cell repertoires in COVID-19 (dated by TCRdb to the early 2020s). For the study in its entirety: Collaborator samples came from the United States, Italy and Spain and covered acute and convalescent phases of COVID-19. Deeply sampled blood TCRbeta repertoires from subjects exposed to, actively infected with, or recovered from COVID-19 were included in the dataset. The samples were drawn from the first 160 participants of the ongoing ImmuneRACE study and from more than 1,000 subjects provided by 6 global collaborators. The material from the prospective study consisted of cDNA or gDNA derived from T cells, B-cell-depleted T cells, or PBMCs. Where available, HLA class I and class II types were taken from metadata supplied by the sample provider and were not determined by assay-based typing. The repertoires were made available in a free public database intended to serve as a resource for research on the immune response to SARS-CoV-2. Nearly every sample came with metadata listing a de-identified subject ID, COVID-19 status, age in years and sex.

Broad study findings and their caveats: Clinical and demographic metadata were provided uncurated, with the amount varying by source and participant.

One collaborating source in Seattle enrolled patients while the patients were actively infected and followed the patients over time throughout the course of disease. The collaborating institutions used their own protocols to collect whole blood in K2EDTA tubes. For TCRbeta analysis, collaborator samples were shipped as frozen whole blood, as isolated PBMCs, or as DNA extracted from either sample type. A note on this clone: The antigen it recognizes is unknown. One end of the junction fails to match germline, which may point to a read error.

The immunoSEQ Assay, a bias-controlled multiplex PCR, was used to amplify TCRbeta CDR3 regions from genomic DNA. The study's own analysis went as follows. Nucleated cell counts per sample were estimated from amplification of reference gene primers within the assay. Sequence reads were collapsed and filtered to measure the absolute abundance of every unique TCRbeta CDR3 rearrangement. For each sample, productive Simpson clonality was calculated by taking the square root of Simpson's diversity index across productive rearrangements. The immuneACCESS repertoire file appears here via TCRdb, limited to in-frame rearrangements. These files lack a portion of the clones; in checked studies, under half of the deficit traces to unresolved V genes, and the cause of the others is not known. The V and J calls and clone size are taken from that table; D and trimming were inferred from the DNA. Within this sample are some 370,000 clones, with about 90% of them counted one time only. 8% to 13% of the sample belongs to the ten largest clones.

The CDR3 holds 11 amino acids from the cysteine to the phenylalanine. Only the CDR3 DNA is retained, 33 bases long and in frame from the first base. The germline V gene gives CDR1 as MNHEY and CDR2 as SVGAGI. This clonotype originated in a woman in her 30s with COVID-19, enrolled during active disease. Source material: peripheral blood. The rearranged chain carries TRBV6-5 and TRBJ1-1, with no confident D gene call. For the CDR3, the sequence is CASSLDTEAFF. The DNA sequence is given as TGTGCCAGCAGCCTCGACACAGAAGCTTTCTTT.